The clone carrying this T cell receptor (gamma chain) counts as medium-sized (0.01 to 0.1%). Antigen specificity is unknown. The same CDR3 also results from other DNA sequences found in this sample. PBMCs from patients and controls supplied the genomic DNA for sequencing. TCRdb reanalyzed the multiplex PCR reads using CATT. The repertoire holds about 1,600 gamma-chain clones, less than 10% seen once, with around 34% in the top ten. These data belong to a study of gamma delta lymphoproliferative disorders and STAT genes. About the study: The EuroClonality-NGS protocol was used to prepare delta libraries. Findings and limits, study-wide: In whole-repertoire clustering, gamma separated patients from controls, unlike delta.

The source is a human donor in good health. Source material: blood.

CDR3 sequence (DNA): TGTGCCACCTGGGACGGGCCTAGGAAACTCTTT. Translation gives CATWDGPRKLF. This chain links TRGV2 with TRGJ1 or TRGJ2. TCRdb offers no J gene call, so here the DNA was matched to germline to obtain one. Trimming cost V 0 bases and J 12 bases; bases outside gene matches: 5. From germline, CDR1 is EGSNGY and CDR2 YDSYNSKV. The length of the CDR3 is 11 residues.